The 2 T cell receptor beta chains reported below all come from one sample, sequenced in a study of blood T cell repertoires in COVID-19. Data came from immunoSEQ multiplex PCR; TCRdb stores just in-frame clones and leaves some out. This table has roughly 110,000 clones, under 95% appearing once. Material for sequencing was peripheral blood. The source of these receptors is a woman younger than 45 with acute or convalescent COVID-19.

The rearrangement links TRBV4-3 to TRBJ2-1; a weak D match, TRBD2 (6 bases). Germline V lookup: CDR1 LGHNA, CDR2 YSLEER. CDR3 length: 15 residues. V was clipped by 4 bases and J by 2 bases, with 12 bases between them. CDR3 sequence: CASSPTGDPYNEQFF. CDR3 sequence (DNA): TGCGCCAGCAGCCCGACGGGGGACCCCTACAATGAGCAGTTCTTC.

The J gene is TRBJ1-3, the V gene TRBV5-1; TRBD1 agrees at 12 bases. The CDR3 spans 17 residues. Trimming at V came to 2 bases and at J to 4 bases, leaving 7 bases not matched to a gene. Germline V lookup: CDR1 SGHRS, CDR2 YFSETQ. Written as DNA, the CDR3 is TGCGCCAGCAGCTTATTCGGGACAGGGGGCATGGGAAACACCATATATTTT. Residues: CASSLFGTGGMGNTIYF.